The T cell receptor beta chain described here comes from a study of blood T cell repertoires in COVID-19. Study overall: Some COVID-19 samples were acute and others convalescent; all came from the United States, Italy and Spain. Sources were T cells, B-cell-depleted T cells, or PBMCs; the material itself was cDNA or gDNA.

From germline, CDR1 is MNHEY and CDR2 SVGEGT. V lost 2 bases to trimming and J lost 4 bases, with 12 bases between them. The CDR3 extends over 14 amino acids. Under the authors' procedure: Reference gene primer amplification in the assay estimated nucleated cell counts. Profiled with immunoSEQ multiplex PCR; TCRdb holds only in-frame clones, not every one. The V and J calls and clone size were taken over from that table, and D and trimming were inferred from the DNA. The sample lists over 200,000 clones; approximately 88% were seen once. The clonotype originates from a woman aged 30 to 39 who had been exposed to COVID-19. This chain joins TRBV6-2 or TRBV6-3 and TRBJ2-7, with D hard to call. The source material was PBMCs or T cells enriched from blood (not recorded which). CDR3 amino acids: CASSYRVGYYEQYF. In nucleotides, the CDR3 is TGTGCCAGCAGTTACCGGGTCGGCTATTACGAGCAGTACTTC.